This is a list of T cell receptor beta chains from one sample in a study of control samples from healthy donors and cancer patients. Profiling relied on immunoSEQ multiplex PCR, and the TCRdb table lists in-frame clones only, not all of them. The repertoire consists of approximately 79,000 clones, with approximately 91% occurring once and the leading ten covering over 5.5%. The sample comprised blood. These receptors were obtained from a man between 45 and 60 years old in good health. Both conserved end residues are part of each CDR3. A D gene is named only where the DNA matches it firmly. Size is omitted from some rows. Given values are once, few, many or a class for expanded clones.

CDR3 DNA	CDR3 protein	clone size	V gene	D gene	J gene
TGTGCCAGAAGCTTCACCAAGCGGTCGATCGGGGAGCTGTTTTTT	CARSFTKRSIGELFF	few	TRBV5-3	-	TRBJ2-2
TGTGCCAGCAGCCAAAGAGGGGCTGGGGACGAGCAGTACTTC	CASSQRGAGDEQYF	-	TRBV7-2	-	TRBJ2-7
TGCGCCAGCAGCCGACTCCCAGGGAGCAATCAGCCCCAGCATTTT	CASSRLPGSNQPQHF	-	TRBV5-1	-	TRBJ1-5
TGTGCCTGGAGTGAAACAGGGGCTTCCACCGTCTGGGCTGGTGAAAAACTGTTTTTT	CAWSETGASTVWAGEKLFF	once	TRBV30	TRBD1	TRBJ1-4
TGTGCCTGGAGCGCCGGGGACCTTCACACTGGGAAACTGTTTTTT	CAWSAGDLHTGKLFF	-	TRBV30	-	TRBJ1-4
TGTGCCAGCCGGGGAACCAGAGGGAATCAGCCCCAGCATTTT	CASRGTRGNQPQHF	-	TRBV2	-	TRBJ1-5
TGCAGCGTTGGGCAGAACTATGGCTACACCTTC	CSVGQNYGYTF	-	TRBV29-1	-	TRBJ1-2
TGCGCCAGCAGCCAAGACAGGGCTTCGACTGAAGCTTTCTTT	CASSQDRASTEAFF	-	TRBV4-3	-	TRBJ1-1
TGTGCCAGCACGACGACAGGGCGAGATGAAAAACTGTTTTTT	CASTTTGRDEKLFF	-	TRBV21-1	-	TRBJ1-4
TGTGCCAGCAGCCAAGATCGCTACGAGCAGTACTTC	CASSQDRYEQYF	-	TRBV4-2	-	TRBJ2-7
TGTGCCAGCAGTTACTCTAGGGGGCGTGATGAAGCTTTCTTT	CASSYSRGRDEAFF	once	TRBV6-2/TRBV6-3	TRBD1	TRBJ1-1
TGTGCCAGCAGCTTGCTAGCGGGAGTCTACAATGAGCAGTTCTTC	CASSLLAGVYNEQFF	-	TRBV7-9	TRBD2	TRBJ2-1
TGTGCCAGCAGTTACCTAGGGGAAAAACTGTTTTTT	CASSYLGEKLFF	-	TRBV6-5	-	TRBJ1-4
TGTGCCAGCAGCCCCGGGACAGCGAACACCGGGGAGCTGTTTTTT	CASSPGTANTGELFF	-	TRBV6-5	TRBD1	TRBJ2-2
TGTGCCAGCAGCTCAGCGGGGGCCTCCTACAATGAGCAGTTCTTC	CASSSAGASYNEQFF	-	TRBV7-9	TRBD2	TRBJ2-1
TGTGCCAGCAGCGTAGGTCCAGGGGTCATTAGACCCCAGCATTTT	CASSVGPGVIRPQHF	-	TRBV9	-	TRBJ1-5
TGTGCTAGTGGATCTGGGGGATTCTTTGGCTACACCTTC	CASGSGGFFGYTF	-	TRBV12-5	-	TRBJ1-2
TGTGCCAGTTGGGGCGGGGGAGGGCAGTACTTC	CASWGGGGQYF	once	TRBV27	TRBD2	TRBJ2-7
TGTGCCAGCAGCTCAGACAGGGTGAATTCACCCCTCCACTTT	CASSSDRVNSPLHF	-	TRBV9	TRBD1	TRBJ1-6
TGTGCCACCAGCAGGACCGGTAAAAACATTCAGTACTTC	CATSRTGKNIQYF	-	TRBV6-5	-	TRBJ2-4
TGTGCCACCTGGGACAGGCAACAGCCCCAGCATTTT	CATWDRQQPQHF	few	TRBV6-5	TRBD1	TRBJ1-5
TGTGCCAGCAGCTTAGGGACAGGGAGGGATTCACCCCTCCACTTT	CASSLGTGRDSPLHF	-	TRBV7-2	TRBD1	TRBJ1-6
TGTGCCAGCAGCCCGATAGGACAGGGACAGTCCTACGAGCAGTACTTC	CASSPIGQGQSYEQYF	once	TRBV7-9	TRBD1	TRBJ2-7